This TCR beta chain appears in the sequencing data of a study of blood T cell repertoires in COVID-19. About the study: COVID-19 samples collected from the United States, Italy and Spain covered acute and convalescent phases.

Authors' data handling: Amplification of reference gene primers provided the estimated nucleated cell counts. Sequenced by immunoSEQ multiplex PCR; TCRdb stores in-frame clones only, minus some. V and J calls plus clone size are reproduced from that table; the DNA served to infer D and trimming. The data hold 35,000 to 45,000 clones, with around 90% observed a single time. This CDR3 is built from 14 residues. Trimming pared 2 bases from V and 7 bases from J, leaving 15 bases between. Germline CDR1 and CDR2: MNHEY and SVGEGT. The chain has TRBV6-2 or TRBV6-3 and TRBJ2-7, with a possible D match to TRBD1 (6 bases). The sequence was collected from a human donor in a cohort sampled during active COVID-19. The specimen was peripheral blood. CDR3 residues: CASSYTGGTVEQYF. The CDR3 DNA sequence: TGTGCCAGCAGTTACACTGGGGGCACCGTGGAGCAGTACTTC.